The 9 T cell receptor beta chains in this list originate from one sample, sequenced in a study of CD8+CD57+ T cells in acquired aplastic anemia. Genomic DNA constituted the template upon which TCR beta VDJ and CDR3 profiling was performed. TCRdb processed the reads anew with MiXCR; each CDR3 protein has one entry. This sample has more than 150,000 distinct CDR3 sequences, with 40% to 50% found just once. Sequences were obtained from sorted CD4+, CD8+, or CD8+CD57+ T cells (not recorded which) from PBMCs. These receptors came from a human donor in good health.

In its sample, this clonotype was seen a few times. The V call is TRBV29-1, the J call TRBJ2-3; a weak D match, TRBD2 (6 bases). Germline values: CDR1 SQVTM, CDR2 ANQGSEA. CDR3 length: 14 residues. Trimming removed 8 bases from V and 2 bases from J, with 17 bases in between. The DNA of the CDR3 is TGCAGCCCCGCCCCGGGGGAGCCCACAGATACGCAGTATTTT. Its protein product is CSPAPGEPTDTQYF.

The chain employs TRBV6-5 and TRBJ1-1, with D unresolved. The germline CDR1 and CDR2 sequences are MNHEY and SVGAGI. The CDR3 length is 13 residues. Trimming removed 1 base from V and 10 bases from J, with 13 bases in between. CDR3 bases: TGTGCCAGCAGTTACTACGCGGATCAGGTAGCTTTCTTT. This translates into CASSYYADQVAFF.

This chain joins TRBV9 and TRBJ1-1, with D tentatively TRBD1 (6 bases). Germline V lookup: CDR1 SGDLS, CDR2 YYNGEE. CDR3 length: 15 residues. V dropped 7 bases and J dropped 0 bases, with 16 bases sitting between them. CDR3 sequence (DNA): TGTGCCAGCTCCCCGACGGACAGCTTGAACACTGAAGCTTTCTTT. Protein sequence: CASSPTDSLNTEAFF.

The V call is TRBV19, the J call TRBJ2-6; D remains ambiguous. The germline V and J ends were trimmed by 5 bases and 4 bases, with 18 bases remaining between them. CDR1 is LNHDA, CDR2 SQIVND, per germline (reference sequence). The CDR3 sequence is 17 residues long. CDR3 bases: TGTGCCAGTAGTCCTCCCCCGGTATTGGGAGGGGCCAACGTCCTGACTTTC. Its protein product is CASSPPPVLGGANVLTF.

The chain recombines TRBV19 with TRBJ2-7; 8 bases are shared with TRBD1. There are 15 residues in the CDR3. Germline CDR1 reads LNHDA; CDR2 reads SQIVND (reference sequence). V trimming: 0 bases; J trimming: 0 bases; junction bases outside the gene matches: 1. In DNA, the CDR3 is TGTGCCAGTAGTATAGAACAGGGGGTCTCCTACGAGCAGTACTTC. This translates into CASSIEQGVSYEQYF.

This clonotype was seen only a few times. The chain joins TRBV10-3 to TRBJ2-2; the match to TRBD1 covers 11 bases. V lost 6 bases to trimming and J lost 6 bases; unmatched junction nucleotides: 9. Germline V gene data show CDR1 as ENHRY and CDR2 as SYGVKD. CDR3 length: 16 residues. This chain's CDR3 is CAIRGTGGVGPGELFF. The CDR3 DNA reads TGTGCCATCAGGGGGACAGGGGGAGTAGGGCCCGGGGAGCTGTTTTTT.

The chain couples TRBV11-2 to TRBJ2-3; possibly TRBD2 for D (6 bases). The germline gives CDR1 SGHAT, CDR2 FQNNGV. V dropped 1 base and J dropped 4 bases, with 12 bases sitting between them. The CDR3 extends over 15 amino acids. CDR3 nucleotide sequence: TGTGCCAGCAGCTTAGGAATCGGGGGTGCAGATACGCAGTATTTT. Its translation: CASSLGIGGADTQYF.

V usage is TRBV2 and J usage is TRBJ1-1; the match to TRBD1 covers 9 bases. The CDR3 is made up of 12 amino acids. V shed 10 bases, J shed 4 bases, and the junction held 4 bases outside the gene matches. CDR1 and CDR2 from the germline V gene are SNHLY and FYNNEI. The CDR3 region has the DNA TGTGCCATCGGACAGGGGACCACTGAAGCTTTCTTT. It codes for CAIGQGTTEAFF.

J is TRBJ2-7 and V is TRBV11-1; D could derive from TRBD1 or TRBD2 (6 bases each). Germline V gene sequence: CDR1 SGHAT, CDR2 FQDESV (reference sequence). Trimming removed 0 bases at V and 4 bases at J, with 19 bases between. This CDR3 contains 17 residues. The DNA of the CDR3 is TGTGCCAGCAGCTTAGCGGAGGGGGACGTAAGCCTTTACGAGCAGTACTTC. Amino acids: CASSLAEGDVSLYEQYF.